This T cell receptor (beta chain) was retrieved from a study of metastatic and nonmetastatic thyroid tumors. Study-wide results and limits: According to reports, the diversity of TCR beta was significantly higher in malignant thyroid tumors than in benign nodules, and this held in both blood and tumor samples.

In the study's own analysis: Clinicopathological groups of papillary thyroid cancer showed CDR3 differences that were used to build a distant-metastasis classifier. Through MiXCR, TCRdb re-clonotyped the PCR reads. What appears here as the V and J calls and clone size reflects TCRdb's work, not the paper's. The sample contains roughly 20,000 clones, 22% of which appear only once. This clone was recorded many times. No antigen is known for it. Thyroid surgery was performed in patients who had received no treatment beforehand. With V trimmed by 0 bases and J by 0 bases, 9 bases remained unmatched. CDR1 and CDR2 (germline): LGHNA, YSLEER. This CDR3 contains 19 residues.

The sequence was obtained from a male donor with papillary thyroid cancer or a benign thyroid nodule (not recorded which). Some clones in this sample may be carry-over from other donors' samples. Sequenced sample: tumor tissue. The chain combines TRBV4-3 with TRBJ2-4, with 9 bases fitting TRBD2. The CDR3 here is CASSQEGSGRSSAKNIQYF. Here the CDR3 DNA reads TGCGCCAGCAGCCAAGAGGGTAGCGGGAGATCCTCAGCCAAAAACATTCAGTACTTC.